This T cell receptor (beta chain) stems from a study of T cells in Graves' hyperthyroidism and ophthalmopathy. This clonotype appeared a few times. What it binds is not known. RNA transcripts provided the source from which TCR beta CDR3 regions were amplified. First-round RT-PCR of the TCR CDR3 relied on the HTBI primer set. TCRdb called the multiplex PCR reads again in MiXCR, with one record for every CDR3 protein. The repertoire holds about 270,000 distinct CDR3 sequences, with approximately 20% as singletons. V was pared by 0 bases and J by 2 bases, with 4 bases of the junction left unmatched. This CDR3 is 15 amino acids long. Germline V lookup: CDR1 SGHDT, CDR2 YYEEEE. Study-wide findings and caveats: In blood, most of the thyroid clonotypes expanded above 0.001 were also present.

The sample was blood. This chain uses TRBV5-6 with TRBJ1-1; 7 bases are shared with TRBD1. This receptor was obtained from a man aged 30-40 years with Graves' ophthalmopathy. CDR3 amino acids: CASSLVDRTNTEAFF. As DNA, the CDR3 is TGTGCCAGCAGCTTGGTGGACAGGACCAACACTGAAGCTTTCTTT.